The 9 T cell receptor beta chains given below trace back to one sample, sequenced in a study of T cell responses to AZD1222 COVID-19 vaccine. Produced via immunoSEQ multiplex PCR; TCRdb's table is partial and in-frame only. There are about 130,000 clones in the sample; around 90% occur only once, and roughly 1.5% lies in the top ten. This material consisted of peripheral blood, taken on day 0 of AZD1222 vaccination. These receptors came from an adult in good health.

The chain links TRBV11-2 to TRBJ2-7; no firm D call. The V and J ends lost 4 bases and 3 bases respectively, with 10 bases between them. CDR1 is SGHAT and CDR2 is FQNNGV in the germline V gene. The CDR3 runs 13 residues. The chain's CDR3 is CASSSSHRYEQYF. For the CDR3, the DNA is TGTGCCAGCAGCTCCTCACATCGCTACGAGCAGTACTTC.

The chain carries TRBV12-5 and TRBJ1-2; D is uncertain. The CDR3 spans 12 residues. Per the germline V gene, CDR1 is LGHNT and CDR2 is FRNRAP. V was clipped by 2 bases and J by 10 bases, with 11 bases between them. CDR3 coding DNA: TGTGCTAGTGGTTTGAACTCGAATTTCTACACCTTC. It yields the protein CASGLNSNFYTF. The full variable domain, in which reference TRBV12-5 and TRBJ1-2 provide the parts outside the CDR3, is DARVTQTPRHKVTEMGQEVTMRCQPILGHNTVFWYRQTMMQGLELLAYFRNRAPLDDSGMPKDRFSAEMPDATLATLKIQPSEPRDSAVYFCASGLNSNFYTFGSGTRLTVV.

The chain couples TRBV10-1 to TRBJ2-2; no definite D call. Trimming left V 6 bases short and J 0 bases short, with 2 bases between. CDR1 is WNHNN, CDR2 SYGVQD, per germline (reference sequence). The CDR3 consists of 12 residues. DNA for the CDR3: TGCGCCAGCAGAGCGAACACCGGGGAGCTGTTTTTT. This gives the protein CASRANTGELFF.

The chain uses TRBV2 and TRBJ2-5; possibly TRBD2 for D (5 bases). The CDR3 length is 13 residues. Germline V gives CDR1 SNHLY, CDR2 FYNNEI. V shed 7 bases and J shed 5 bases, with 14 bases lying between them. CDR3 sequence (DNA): TGTGCCAGCACGGGTGGCTGGGAGGAGACCCAGTACTTC. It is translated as CASTGGWEETQYF.

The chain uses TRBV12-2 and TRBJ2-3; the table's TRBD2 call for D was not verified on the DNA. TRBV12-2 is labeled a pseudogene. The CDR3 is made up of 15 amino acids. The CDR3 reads CASRLRSSSTDTQYF. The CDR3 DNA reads TGTGCAAGTCGCTTACGGTCTAGCAGCACAGATACGCAGTATTTT.

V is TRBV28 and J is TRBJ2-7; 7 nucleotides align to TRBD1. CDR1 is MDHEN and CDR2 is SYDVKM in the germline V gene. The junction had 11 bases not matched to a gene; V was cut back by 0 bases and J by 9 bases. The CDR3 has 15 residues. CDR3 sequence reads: CASSLWGQPIHGQYF. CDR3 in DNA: TGTGCCAGCAGTTTATGGGGACAGCCTATACACGGGCAGTACTTC.

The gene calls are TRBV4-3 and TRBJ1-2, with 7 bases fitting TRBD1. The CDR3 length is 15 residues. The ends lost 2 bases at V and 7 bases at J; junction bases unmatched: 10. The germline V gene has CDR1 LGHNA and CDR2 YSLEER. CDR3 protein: CASSQQGDRQAGYTF. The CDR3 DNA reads TGCGCCAGCAGCCAACAGGGGGATAGACAGGCTGGCTACACCTTC.

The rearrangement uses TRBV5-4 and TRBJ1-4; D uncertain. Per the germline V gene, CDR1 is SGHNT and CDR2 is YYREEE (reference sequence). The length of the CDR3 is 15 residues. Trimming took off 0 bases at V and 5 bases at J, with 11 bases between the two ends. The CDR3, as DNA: TGTGCCAGCAGCTTGGATCCGAGTTCGAATGAAAAACTGTTTTTT. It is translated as CASSLDPSSNEKLFF.

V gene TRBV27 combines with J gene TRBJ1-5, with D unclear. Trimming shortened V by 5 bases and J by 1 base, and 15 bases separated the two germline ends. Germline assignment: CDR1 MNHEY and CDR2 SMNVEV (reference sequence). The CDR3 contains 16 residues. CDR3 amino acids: CASSPEGRLSNQPQHF. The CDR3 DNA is TGTGCCAGCAGTCCAGAGGGCCGGTTGAGCAATCAGCCCCAGCATTTT.